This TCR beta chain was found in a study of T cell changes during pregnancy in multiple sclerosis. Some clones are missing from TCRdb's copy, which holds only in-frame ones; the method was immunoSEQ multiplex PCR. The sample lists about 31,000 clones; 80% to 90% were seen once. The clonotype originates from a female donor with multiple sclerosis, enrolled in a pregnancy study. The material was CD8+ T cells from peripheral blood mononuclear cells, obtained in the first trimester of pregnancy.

Here the CDR3 DNA reads TGTGCCAGCGGCGGACAGGACCGCTACGAGCAGTACTTC. Protein product: CASGGQDRYEQYF. The chain combines TRBV9 with TRBJ2-7; 7 nucleotides align to TRBD1. The CDR3 length is 13 residues. Trimming took 7 bases from V and 3 from J; bases not matched to a gene: 7. Germline V gives CDR1 SGDLS, CDR2 YYNGEE.